The 9 T cell receptor beta chains reported below all come from one sample, sequenced in a study of blood T cell repertoires in COVID-19. Sequencing was performed with immunoSEQ multiplex PCR; in TCRdb, only in-frame clones are kept and a portion is missing. This table has approximately 170,000 clones, approximately 80% appearing once. The material sequenced was PBMCs or T cells enriched from blood (not recorded which). Every receptor here comes from a man in his forties or fifties who had recovered from COVID-19.

Only one count was recorded for this clone. The chain uses TRBV3-1 (or the pseudogene TRBV3-2) and TRBJ2-7; D gene uncertain. CDR1 is LGHDT, CDR2 YNNKEL, per germline (reference sequence). Trimming took 4 bases from V and 6 from J, leaving 19 bases between them. This CDR3 is 15 amino acids long. The chain's CDR3 is CASSPPGFAPREQYF. As DNA, the CDR3 is TGTGCCAGCAGCCCCCCCGGTTTCGCCCCACGCGAGCAGTACTTC.

This clone was recorded at least ten times. The rearrangement links TRBV5-1 to TRBJ2-5; 11 bases align to TRBD1. Germline CDR1 SGHRS, CDR2 YFSETQ. This CDR3 has 16 amino acids. The V segment lost 4 bases and the J segment 0 bases; nucleotides outside the gene matches: 5. The DNA of the CDR3 is TGCGCCAGCAGCCCCGGGACAGGGGGTTACCAAGAGACCCAGTACTTC. This codes for CASSPGTGGYQETQYF.

The DNA for the CDR3 is TGTGCCAGCAGCCATGGGGGGGATGAGCAGTTCTTC. Translating it yields CASSHGGDEQFF. The chain is built from TRBV13 and TRBJ2-1; 7 bases fit TRBD2. Per the germline V gene, CDR1 is PRHDT and CDR2 is FYEKMQ (reference sequence). Losses at the gene ends were 5 bases for V and 8 bases for J; bases not matched to a gene: 3. The CDR3 has 12 residues.

This chain links TRBV10-3 with TRBJ1-2; the D is unclear. The CDR3 covers 15 residues. Per germline, CDR1 ENHRY and CDR2 SYGVKD. The V gene lost 7 bases and the J gene lost 2 bases, with 17 bases spanning the gap. The CDR3 reads CAITPATGSNYGYTF. CDR3 nucleotides: TGTGCCATCACCCCAGCGACCGGGAGCAACTATGGCTACACCTTC.

This chain links TRBV15 with TRBJ1-6; D gene unclear. CDR3 size: 14 residues. Per germline, CDR1 LNHNV and CDR2 YYDKDF (reference sequence). V was shortened by 1 base and J by 11 bases, with 12 bases between the two germline ends. The CDR3 region is CATSRAGQLAPLHF. DNA for the CDR3: TGTGCCACCAGCAGAGCAGGCCAATTGGCACCCCTCCACTTT.

The CDR3, as DNA: TGTGCCAGTAGTATCGCGACAAAGGGACAGGGAACGAACTATGGCTACACCTTC. Amino acids: CASSIATKGQGTNYGYTF. This chain uses TRBV19 with TRBJ1-2, with 9 bases aligning to TRBD1. The J segment lost 2 bases and the V segment lost 3 bases, leaving 13 bases of the junction unmatched. Germline-derived CDR1 and CDR2 are LNHDA and SQIVND (reference sequence). The CDR3 has 18 residues.

This chain links TRBV7-9 with TRBJ2-2; a weak D match, TRBD1 (6 bases). Trimming took off 2 bases at V and 5 bases at J, with 15 bases between the two ends. The CDR3 extends over 16 amino acids. The germline V gene has CDR1 SEHNR and CDR2 FQNEAQ (reference sequence). The DNA for the CDR3 is TGTGCCAGCAGCTTATCTCGGGACACCAGAACCGGGGAGCTGTTTTTT. Translating it yields CASSLSRDTRTGELFF. Full variable domain (remainder filled in from reference TRBV7-9 and TRBJ2-2): DTGVSQNPRHKITKRGQNVTFRCDPISEHNRLYWYRQTLGQGPEFLTYFQNEAQLEKSRLLSDRFSAERPKGSFSTLEIQRTEQGDSAMYLCASSLSRDTRTGELFFGEGSRLTVL.

This chain uses TRBV9 with TRBJ2-6, with D unclear. This CDR3 comprises 15 residues. CDR1 and CDR2 (germline): SGDLS, YYNGEE. Trimming stripped 0 bases from V and 0 bases from J, with 4 bases between. In DNA, the CDR3 is TGTGCCAGCAGCGTAGCGGGCTCTGGGGCCAACGTCCTGACTTTC. Residues: CASSVAGSGANVLTF.

The chain uses TRBV19 and TRBJ1-5, with a tentative D call TRBD1 (6 bases). The CDR3 totals 12 residues. Germline CDR1 LNHDA, CDR2 SQIVND (reference sequence). V was shortened by 9 bases and J by 2 bases, with 8 bases between the two germline ends. The CDR3 reads CASAGGNQPQHF. Here the CDR3 DNA reads TGTGCCAGCGCAGGGGGCAATCAGCCCCAGCATTTT.